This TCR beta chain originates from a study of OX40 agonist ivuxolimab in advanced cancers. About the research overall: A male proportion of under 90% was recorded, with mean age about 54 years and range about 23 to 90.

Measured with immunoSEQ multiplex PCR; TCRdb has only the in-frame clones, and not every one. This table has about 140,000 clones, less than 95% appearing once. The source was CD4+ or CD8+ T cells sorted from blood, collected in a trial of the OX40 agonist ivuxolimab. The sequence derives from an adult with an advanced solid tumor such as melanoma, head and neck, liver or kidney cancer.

The CDR3 DNA sequence: TGTGCCAGCAGCTCCCAGCCGAACACTGAAGCTTTCTTT. The encoded protein is CASSSQPNTEAFF. The chain joins TRBV7-3 to TRBJ1-1; D is ambiguous. Germline V lookup: CDR1 SGHTA, CDR2 FQGTGA. The CDR3 is made up of 13 amino acids. V was clipped by 4 bases and J by 1 base, with 7 bases between them.